Listed below are T cell receptor beta chains from one sample, sequenced in a study of shared clonotypes between healthy human individuals. Using immunoSEQ multiplex PCR, the repertoire was profiled, and TCRdb retains in-frame clones only, with some absent. The data contain 650,000 to 800,000 clones, roughly 94% of them singletons. Sequenced: naive CD8+ T cells sorted from blood. The receptors come from a man aged 30 to 39 in good health. The CDR3 runs from the conserved cysteine through the conserved F or W. D genes are given only for firm matches. Size is stated for part of the rows, as once, few or many counts, or as a class when the clone is expanded.

clone_size: -; j_call: TRBJ1-4; v_call: TRBV6-5; d_call: -; cdr3_aa: CASREGEKLFF; cdr3_nt: TGTGCCAGCAGGGAAGGTGAAAAACTGTTTTTT
clone_size: -; j_call: TRBJ1-2; v_call: TRBV9; d_call: -; cdr3_aa: CASREGSYGYTF; cdr3_nt: TGTGCCAGCAGGGAAGGAAGTTATGGCTACACCTTC
clone_size: -; j_call: TRBJ2-3; v_call: TRBV29-1; d_call: -; cdr3_aa: CSALDVRTDTQYF; cdr3_nt: TGCAGCGCCTTGGACGTTAGGACAGATACGCAGTATTTT
clone_size: -; j_call: TRBJ2-3; v_call: TRBV7-9; d_call: -; cdr3_aa: CASSLSLSVTDTQYF; cdr3_nt: TGTGCCAGCAGCTTGTCTCTTTCAGTCACAGATACGCAGTATTTT
clone_size: -; j_call: TRBJ2-1; v_call: TRBV7-2; d_call: TRBD2; cdr3_aa: CASSFLLAGVSYNEQFF; cdr3_nt: TGTGCCAGCAGCTTTCTCCTAGCGGGAGTCTCCTACAATGAGCAGTTCTTC
clone_size: -; j_call: TRBJ2-1; v_call: TRBV7-3; d_call: TRBD2; cdr3_aa: CASSSGLAGVRRTEQFF; cdr3_nt: TGTGCCAGCAGCTCCGGACTAGCGGGAGTGAGGAGGACGGAGCAGTTCTTC
clone_size: once; j_call: TRBJ2-1; v_call: TRBV15; d_call: -; cdr3_aa: CATSRRGFDSYNEQFF; cdr3_nt: TGTGCCACCAGCAGGCGGGGATTCGACTCCTACAATGAGCAGTTCTTC
clone_size: -; j_call: TRBJ2-1; v_call: TRBV11-2; d_call: TRBD2; cdr3_aa: CASSTTSGGRYNEQFF; cdr3_nt: TGTGCCAGCAGCACCACCAGCGGGGGAAGATACAATGAGCAGTTCTTC
clone_size: -; j_call: TRBJ2-7; v_call: TRBV10-3; d_call: TRBD1; cdr3_aa: CAISGTGSYEQYF; cdr3_nt: TGTGCCATCAGCGGGACAGGCTCCTACGAGCAGTACTTC
clone_size: -; j_call: TRBJ2-5; v_call: TRBV27; d_call: TRBD2; cdr3_aa: CASSFLRTSETQYF; cdr3_nt: TGTGCCAGCAGTTTCCTCAGGACTAGCGAAACCCAGTACTTC
clone_size: -; j_call: TRBJ2-2; v_call: TRBV10-2; d_call: -; cdr3_aa: CASSDFQGTGELFF; cdr3_nt: TGCGCCAGCAGTGACTTCCAGGGGACCGGGGAGCTGTTTTTT
clone_size: once; j_call: TRBJ2-7; v_call: TRBV14; d_call: TRBD1; cdr3_aa: CASSQAGTGASYEQYF; cdr3_nt: TGTGCCAGCAGCCAAGCCGGGACAGGGGCCTCCTACGAGCAGTACTTC
clone_size: -; j_call: TRBJ2-7; v_call: TRBV11-2; d_call: TRBD2; cdr3_aa: CASSDSGTTRRVQYF; cdr3_nt: TGTGCCAGCAGCGACTCCGGGACTACCAGAAGAGTGCAGTACTTC
clone_size: -; j_call: TRBJ2-3; v_call: TRBV7-3; d_call: TRBD1; cdr3_aa: CASSDTGGFTDTQYF; cdr3_nt: TGTGCCAGCAGCGATACAGGGGGGTTCACAGATACGCAGTATTTT
clone_size: -; j_call: TRBJ2-7; v_call: TRBV5-1; d_call: TRBD2; cdr3_aa: CASSLGDYTYPDEQYF; cdr3_nt: TGCGCCAGCAGCCTAGGGGACTACACTTACCCCGACGAGCAGTACTTC
clone_size: -; j_call: TRBJ1-4; v_call: TRBV7-8; d_call: -; cdr3_aa: CASSLTGGGEKLFF; cdr3_nt: TGTGCCAGCAGCCTGACAGGAGGAGGTGAAAAACTGTTTTTT
clone_size: -; j_call: TRBJ2-1; v_call: TRBV6-5; d_call: -; cdr3_aa: CASSSPGARGYNEQFF; cdr3_nt: TGTGCCAGCAGTTCCCCAGGGGCTCGGGGGTATAATGAGCAGTTCTTC
clone_size: -; j_call: TRBJ2-7; v_call: TRBV19; d_call: -; cdr3_aa: CASMDGLSEQYF; cdr3_nt: TGTGCCAGCATGGACGGGCTGAGCGAGCAGTACTTC
clone_size: few; j_call: TRBJ1-5; v_call: TRBV7-2; d_call: -; cdr3_aa: CASSLAGWPQHF; cdr3_nt: TGTGCCAGCAGCTTAGCAGGATGGCCCCAGCATTTT
clone_size: -; j_call: TRBJ1-2; v_call: TRBV5-6; d_call: TRBD1; cdr3_aa: CASSLVVTGESCTF; cdr3_nt: TGTGCCAGCAGCTTGGTCGTGACAGGGGAAAGCTGCACCTTC
clone_size: -; j_call: TRBJ2-1; v_call: TRBV28; d_call: TRBD2; cdr3_aa: CASSFDKGETSGFPTYNEQFF; cdr3_nt: TGTGCCAGCAGTTTTGACAAGGGGGAGACTAGCGGGTTCCCAACCTACAATGAGCAGTTCTTC
clone_size: -; j_call: TRBJ2-4; v_call: TRBV7-9; d_call: -; cdr3_aa: CASSLMRDIQYF; cdr3_nt: TGTGCCAGCAGCTTAATGAGGGACATTCAGTACTTC
clone_size: -; j_call: TRBJ2-1; v_call: TRBV4-1; d_call: -; cdr3_aa: CASSQEATSVLAIKDEQFF; cdr3_nt: TGCGCCAGCAGCCAGGAAGCGACCTCCGTACTAGCTATTAAAGATGAGCAGTTCTTC
clone_size: -; j_call: TRBJ2-7; v_call: TRBV6-1; d_call: -; cdr3_aa: CASSDWYRENSYEQYF; cdr3_nt: TGTGCCAGCAGTGATTGGTACAGGGAAAACTCCTACGAGCAGTACTTC
clone_size: -; j_call: TRBJ2-7; v_call: TRBV7-9; d_call: TRBD2; cdr3_aa: CASSLTGLAGSYEQYF; cdr3_nt: TGTGCCAGCAGCCTTACGGGACTAGCGGGTTCCTACGAGCAGTACTTC
clone_size: -; j_call: TRBJ2-3; v_call: TRBV11-2; d_call: TRBD1; cdr3_aa: CASSFRDRGFTDTQYF; cdr3_nt: TGTGCCAGCAGCTTCCGGGACAGGGGATTCACAGATACGCAGTATTTT
clone_size: -; j_call: TRBJ2-7; v_call: TRBV6-6; d_call: -; cdr3_aa: CASGETVGYEQYF; cdr3_nt: TGTGCCAGCGGGGAGACAGTTGGCTACGAGCAGTACTTC
clone_size: -; j_call: TRBJ2-7; v_call: TRBV5-1; d_call: TRBD2; cdr3_aa: CASSLGLGRAGDEQYF; cdr3_nt: TGCGCCAGCAGCTTGGGGCTCGGGAGGGCCGGGGACGAGCAGTACTTC
clone_size: -; j_call: TRBJ2-2; v_call: TRBV11-2; d_call: TRBD2; cdr3_aa: CASSLGSAGGRFTGELFF; cdr3_nt: TGTGCCAGCAGCTTAGGTTCGGCGGGAGGTCGGTTCACCGGGGAGCTGTTTTTT
clone_size: once; j_call: TRBJ1-5; v_call: TRBV27; d_call: TRBD1; cdr3_aa: CAMYIEQGGQPQHF; cdr3_nt: TGTGCCATGTACATCGAACAGGGGGGTCAGCCCCAGCATTTT
clone_size: -; j_call: TRBJ2-7; v_call: TRBV7-9; d_call: TRBD1; cdr3_aa: CASSAATGTGIYEQYF; cdr3_nt: TGTGCCAGCAGCGCTGCAACGGGGACAGGAATCTACGAGCAGTACTTC
clone_size: -; j_call: TRBJ1-5; v_call: TRBV7-9; d_call: -; cdr3_aa: CASSLNPNQPQHF; cdr3_nt: TGTGCCAGCAGCTTAAATCCTAATCAGCCCCAGCATTTT
clone_size: -; j_call: TRBJ2-5; v_call: TRBV6-5; d_call: TRBD2; cdr3_aa: CASSWGLAGDETQYF; cdr3_nt: TGTGCCAGCAGTTGGGGACTAGCGGGAGATGAGACCCAGTACTTC
clone_size: -; j_call: TRBJ2-5; v_call: TRBV14; d_call: -; cdr3_aa: CASSSGTRGETQYF; cdr3_nt: TGTGCCAGCAGCTCCGGGACAAGGGGAGAGACCCAGTACTTC
clone_size: -; j_call: TRBJ2-1; v_call: TRBV27; d_call: -; cdr3_aa: CASSLGGTYNEQFF; cdr3_nt: TGTGCCAGCAGTTTAGGCGGGACCTACAATGAGCAGTTCTTC
clone_size: -; j_call: TRBJ1-1; v_call: TRBV6-5; d_call: -; cdr3_aa: CASSYEAGLDTEAFF; cdr3_nt: TGTGCCAGCAGTTACGAAGCGGGTTTGGACACTGAAGCTTTCTTT
clone_size: -; j_call: TRBJ2-1; v_call: TRBV7-9; d_call: -; cdr3_aa: CASDRSGPQFF; cdr3_nt: TGTGCCAGCGATCGATCCGGGCCCCAGTTCTTC
clone_size: -; j_call: TRBJ2-1; v_call: TRBV6-5; d_call: -; cdr3_aa: CASSYSGVGDRQFF; cdr3_nt: TGTGCCAGCAGTTACTCGGGGGTGGGGGACCGGCAGTTCTTC
clone_size: -; j_call: TRBJ1-1; v_call: TRBV18; d_call: -; cdr3_aa: CASSLFSGRNTEAFF; cdr3_nt: TGTGCCAGCTCACTATTCTCAGGACGTAACACTGAAGCTTTCTTT
clone_size: -; j_call: TRBJ1-1; v_call: TRBV7-8; d_call: -; cdr3_aa: CASSPNPAPGAFF; cdr3_nt: TGTGCCAGCAGCCCTAACCCAGCACCAGGGGCTTTCTTT
clone_size: -; j_call: TRBJ2-1; v_call: TRBV7-3; d_call: TRBD2; cdr3_aa: CASSPPSGSSNEQFF; cdr3_nt: TGTGCCAGCAGCCCCCCTAGCGGGAGTTCCAATGAGCAGTTCTTC
clone_size: -; j_call: TRBJ2-7; v_call: TRBV6-1; d_call: -; cdr3_aa: CASSPRQVYEQYF; cdr3_nt: TGTGCCAGCAGTCCCCGGCAAGTATACGAGCAGTACTTC